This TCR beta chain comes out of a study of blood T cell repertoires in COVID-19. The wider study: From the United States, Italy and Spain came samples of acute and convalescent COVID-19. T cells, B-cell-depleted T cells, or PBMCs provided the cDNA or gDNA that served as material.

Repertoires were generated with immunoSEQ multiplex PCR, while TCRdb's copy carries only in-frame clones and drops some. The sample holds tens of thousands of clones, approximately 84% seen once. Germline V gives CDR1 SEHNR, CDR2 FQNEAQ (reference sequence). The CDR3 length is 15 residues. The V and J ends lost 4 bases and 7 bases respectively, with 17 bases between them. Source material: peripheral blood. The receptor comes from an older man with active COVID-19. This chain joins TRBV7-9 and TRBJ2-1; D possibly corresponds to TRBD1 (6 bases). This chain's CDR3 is CASSSGIQGYNEQFF. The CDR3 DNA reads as TGTGCCAGCAGCTCGGGAATACAGGGCTATAATGAGCAGTTCTTC. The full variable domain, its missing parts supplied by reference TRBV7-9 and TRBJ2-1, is DTGVSQNPRHKITKRGQNVTFRCDPISEHNRLYWYRQTLGQGPEFLTYFQNEAQLEKSRLLSDRFSAERPKGSFSTLEIQRTEQGDSAMYLCASSSGIQGYNEQFFGPGTRLTVL.